Listed below are T cell receptor beta chains from one sample, sequenced in a study of metastatic and nonmetastatic thyroid tumors. With MiXCR, TCRdb called clones anew from the PCR reads. This sample has 25,000 to 30,000 clones; approximately 15% occur once, and the top ten carry roughly 6.1%. Input material: blood. These receptors all come from a male donor with papillary thyroid cancer or a benign thyroid nodule (not recorded which). Some clones in this sample may be carry-over from other donors' samples. Both conserved end residues are part of each CDR3. The D gene is left open where the match is weak. Clone size is shown for a subset of rows, as once, few, many or a class of expanded clone.

abundance	j_gene	d_gene	v_gene	CDR3nt	CDR3aa
many	TRBJ2-1	TRBD2	TRBV25-1	TGTGCCAGCAGCTTCGGGGGCCTAGCGGGAGCCAGCTCCTACAATGAGCAGTTCTTC	CASSFGGLAGASSYNEQFF
many	TRBJ1-4	TRBD1	TRBV30	TGTGCCTGGAGTGAGCCGGGACAGGGGTTCGAAAAACTGTTTTTT	CAWSEPGQGFEKLFF
many	TRBJ2-2	-	TRBV9	TGTGCCAGCAGCGTAGGAGGGACCGGGGAGCTGTTTTTT	CASSVGGTGELFF
many	TRBJ1-4	-	TRBV7-9	TGTGCCAGCACCCAAGGTCCTGCAACTAATGAAAAACTGTTTTTT	CASTQGPATNEKLFF
many	TRBJ1-6	-	TRBV5-1	TGCGCCAGCAGCTTTGGGGAATCCCCGCGGTCACCCCTCCACTTT	CASSFGESPRSPLHF
-	TRBJ1-1	-	TRBV25-1	TGTGCCAGCACCGGGACATGGCATATAAACACTGAAGCTTTCTTT	CASTGTWHINTEAFF
-	TRBJ1-2	TRBD1	TRBV4-3	TGCGCCAGCAGCCAGTATACGGGACAGGGGGATAACTATGGCTACACCTTC	CASSQYTGQGDNYGYTF
-	TRBJ1-5	-	TRBV19	TGTGCCAGTAGTATAGGGAGTCCTAGCAATCAGCCCCAGCATTTT	CASSIGSPSNQPQHF
few	TRBJ1-1	-	TRBV6-2/TRBV6-3	TGTGCCACCCGACGGAAAAACACTGAAGCTTTCTTT	CATRRKNTEAFF
many	TRBJ1-4	-	TRBV19	TGTGCCAGTGCAGGAGGGGCGGAAAAACTGTTTTTT	CASAGGAEKLFF
many	TRBJ2-1	-	TRBV29-1	TGCAGCGTTGGACACTACTACAATGAGCAGTTCTTC	CSVGHYYNEQFF
many	TRBJ2-5	TRBD1	TRBV9	TGTGCCAGCAGCGCGGGGGACAGGGTTGAGACCCAGTACTTC	CASSAGDRVETQYF